This paragraph covers one T cell receptor (beta chain) sequence. Antigen: not known. Sequencing used immunoSEQ multiplex PCR; TCRdb keeps in-frame clones, though not all of them. The sample includes approximately 20,000 clones, just over 90% of them seen just once. Germline-derived CDR1 and CDR2 are MNHEY and SMNVEV (reference sequence). V lost 6 bases and J lost 8; bases outside the gene matches: 9. This CDR3 contains 13 residues. The data were taken from a study of T cells in localized non-small cell lung cancer. Broader study findings: Overall survival was longer when the density of T cells in the blood was higher.

The receptor was isolated from a male donor at least 60 years old with stage I squamous cell lung carcinoma. The chain uses TRBV27 and TRBJ1-2; TRBD1 matches 7 bases. Here the sequenced sample was peripheral blood, taken before any cancer treatment. The CDR3 sequence: CASSYDRVGGYTF. CDR3 coding DNA: TGTGCCAGCAGCTACGACAGGGTTGGAGGCTACACCTTC.